Each of the 18 T cell receptor beta chains below was sequenced from the same sample in a study of blood T cell repertoires in COVID-19. Using immunoSEQ multiplex PCR, the repertoire was profiled, and TCRdb retains in-frame clones only, with some absent. The repertoire consists of approximately 400,000 clones, with roughly 77% occurring once and the leading ten covering around 1.1%. The sequencing input was peripheral blood. These TCRs come from a human donor with acute or convalescent COVID-19. The donor label of this sample is uncertain.

The rearrangement joins TRBV6-5 to TRBJ2-7; 8 bases match TRBD1. There are 14 residues in the CDR3. Germline V CDR1 and CDR2: MNHEY, SVGAGI. Germline trimming cut 6 bases from V and 0 bases from J; bases unmatched to any gene: 4. The CDR3 region has the DNA TGTGCCAGCAGGCCCGACAGGGGCTCCTACGAGCAGTACTTC. It specifies CASRPDRGSYEQYF.

The chain combines TRBV9 with TRBJ2-6, with D possibly TRBD1 on 6 matching bases. CDR3 length equals 17 residues. Trimming left V 0 bases short and J 8 bases short, with 18 bases between. Germline V lookup: CDR1 SGDLS, CDR2 YYNGEE. CDR3 sequence reads: CASSVASGQVRTNVLTF. DNA of the CDR3: TGTGCCAGCAGCGTAGCCTCGGGACAAGTGAGGACCAACGTCCTGACTTTC.

The chain recombines TRBV5-1 with TRBJ1-1, with D unclear. The CDR3 extends over 11 amino acids. Germline V lookup: CDR1 SGHRS, CDR2 YFSETQ. Trimming stripped 5 bases from V and 2 bases from J, with 4 bases between. CDR3: CASRTNTEAFF. As DNA, the CDR3 is TGCGCCAGCAGAACAAACACTGAAGCTTTCTTT.

The rearrangement joins TRBV21-1 to TRBJ2-2; the table names TRBD1, a call not compared with the DNA. TRBV21-1 constitutes a pseudogene. This CDR3 comprises 17 residues. The CDR3 DNA is TGTGCCAGCAGCAAAGAGGTAAGGGGGCAAAACACCGGGGAGCTGTTTTTT. Translated, it gives CASSKEVRGQNTGELFF.

The chain is built from TRBV18 and TRBJ1-2, with TRBD1 matching 8 bases. The CDR3 is 17 residues long. CDR1 and CDR2 (germline): KGHSH, LQKENI. Trimming removed 3 bases from V and 5 bases from J; junction bases left unmatched: 14. The CDR3 protein is CASSPIPGQAAPYGYTF. As DNA, the CDR3 is TGTGCCAGCTCACCGATACCGGGACAGGCCGCCCCTTATGGCTACACCTTC.

The count of this clone is one. The genes are TRBV18 and TRBJ1-1; the D gene is possibly TRBD1 (6 bases). The germline V and J ends were trimmed by 2 bases and 0 bases, with 7 bases remaining between them. Germline loops: CDR1 KGHSH, CDR2 LQKENI. The CDR3 has 14 residues. CDR3 sequence reads: CASSPRGLNTEAFF. The CDR3 nucleotides are TGTGCCAGCTCACCAAGGGGGTTGAACACTGAAGCTTTCTTT.

J is TRBJ1-4 and V is TRBV27, with D uncertain. Trimming stripped 7 bases from V and 5 bases from J, with 5 bases between. Germline V lookup: CDR1 MNHEY, CDR2 SMNVEV (reference sequence). The CDR3 runs to 11 residues. CDR3 DNA sequence: TGTGCCAGCACCCTGAATGAAAAACTGTTTTTT. This gives the protein CASTLNEKLFF.

The chain couples TRBV5-3 to TRBJ2-4, with 7 bases matching TRBD1. TRBV5-3 is given ORF status, its function remaining uncertain. Losses at the gene ends were 5 bases for V and 0 bases for J; bases not matched to a gene: 8. The CDR3 extends over 16 amino acids. CDR3 amino acids: CARRSHRGLAKNIQYF. The CDR3 coding sequence is TGTGCCAGAAGATCTCACAGGGGATTAGCCAAAAACATTCAGTACTTC.

The chain recombines TRBV5-6 with TRBJ2-3; D is perhaps TRBD2 (5 bases). Trimming shortened V by 3 bases and J by 2 bases, and 13 bases separated the two germline ends. Germline V gene lookup returns CDR1 SGHDT and CDR2 YYEEEE. The CDR3 extends over 15 amino acids. The CDR3 DNA is TGTGCCAGCAGCTCGCCCAGCGGATTCACAGATACGCAGTATTTT. Protein: CASSSPSGFTDTQYF.

The chain employs TRBV5-1 and TRBJ1-4; weak D call: TRBD1 (6 bases). This CDR3 spans 16 amino acids. V gave up 2 bases and J gave up 0 bases, with 11 bases separating them. The germline V gene has CDR1 SGHRS and CDR2 YFSETQ. The CDR3, as DNA: TGCGCCAGCAGCTTACAGGGCCCTGCAACTAATGAAAAACTGTTTTTT. It codes for CASSLQGPATNEKLFF.

V and J are TRBV2 and TRBJ2-2; a possible D gene is TRBD2 (6 bases). The CDR3 is 17 amino acids. The germline CDR1 and CDR2 sequences are SNHLY and FYNNEI. The germline V and J ends were trimmed by 4 bases and 1 base, with 16 bases remaining between them. The CDR3 spells CASSGEAGTQNTGELFF. CDR3 nucleotides: TGTGCCAGCAGTGGTGAGGCCGGGACTCAGAACACCGGGGAGCTGTTTTTT.

The rearrangement uses TRBV25-1 and TRBJ1-1; D perhaps matches TRBD1 (6 bases). Germline V lookup: CDR1 MGHDK, CDR2 SYGVNS. The CDR3 runs to 15 residues. V lost 1 base to trimming and J lost 3 bases, with 12 bases between them. CDR3 DNA sequence: TGTGCCAGCAGTGAATTATGGGGGCGCGACACTGAAGCTTTCTTT. Protein: CASSELWGRDTEAFF.

The chain couples TRBV6-4 to TRBJ1-1; D is ambiguous. CDR1 and CDR2 (germline): MRHNA, SNTAGT. V was shortened by 6 bases and J by 7 bases, with 15 bases between the two germline ends. CDR3 length: 13 residues. The CDR3 DNA follows: TGTGCCAGCAGAGTCGGGGAGAACCTTGAAGCTTTCTTT. This encodes CASRVGENLEAFF.

This chain joins TRBV29-1 and TRBJ2-4; 7 nucleotides align to TRBD1. The ends lost 6 bases at V and 6 bases at J; junction bases unmatched: 5. CDR1 and CDR2 (germline): SQVTM, ANQGSEA. The CDR3 is made up of 12 amino acids. CDR3 in DNA: TGCAGCGTAAGGGACAGAGGAAACATTCAGTACTTC. Its protein is CSVRDRGNIQYF.

This clone was observed once. CDR3 sequence reads: CASSLGRISYEQYF. CDR3 DNA sequence: TGTGCCAGCAGCCTGGGGAGAATCTCCTACGAGCAGTACTTC. The V gene is TRBV14, the J gene TRBJ2-7, with D possibly being TRBD2 (5 bases). Germline lookup yields CDR1 SGHDN and CDR2 FVKESK. The CDR3 length is 14 residues. V was clipped by 4 bases and J by 0 bases, with 10 bases between them.

V usage is TRBV15 and J usage is TRBJ1-1; 11 positions match TRBD1. Germline CDR1 reads LNHNV; CDR2 reads YYDKDF (reference sequence). The CDR3 is 17 residues long. V was clipped by 0 bases and J by 4 bases; unmatched bases: 7. The DNA for the CDR3 is TGTGCCACCAGCAGAGATCTGGACAGGGGGCGAGGCACTGAAGCTTTCTTT. Translating it yields CATSRDLDRGRGTEAFF. Full variable domain (remainder filled in from reference TRBV15 and TRBJ1-1): DAMVIQNPRYQVTQFGKPVTLSCSQTLNHNVMYWYQQKSSQAPKLLFHYYDKDFNNEADTPDNFQSRRPNTSFCFLDIRSPGLGDTAMYLCATSRDLDRGRGTEAFFGQGTRLTVV.

V usage is TRBV27 and J usage is TRBJ2-2; the match to TRBD2 covers 8 bases. CDR3 length equals 19 residues. Germline values: CDR1 MNHEY, CDR2 SMNVEV (reference sequence). Germline trimming cut 6 bases from V and 3 bases from J; bases unmatched to any gene: 18. The CDR3: CASRGMIIKRERHTGELFF. The CDR3 DNA follows: TGTGCCAGCAGAGGGATGATTATAAAGCGGGAGAGGCACACCGGGGAGCTGTTTTTT.

Ten or more counts support this clone. The genes are TRBV5-4 and TRBJ2-1; 7 nucleotides align to TRBD2. Germline-derived CDR1 and CDR2 are SGHNT and YYREEE (reference sequence). The CDR3 covers 15 residues. V lost 0 bases and J lost 1; bases outside the gene matches: 1. As DNA, the CDR3 is TGTGCCAGCAGCTTGGGGACTAGATCCTACAATGAGCAGTTCTTC. This translates into CASSLGTRSYNEQFF.